Described below is a single TCR beta chain sequence and its context. The sample originates from a study of blood T cell repertoires in COVID-19. Study details: Some COVID-19 samples were acute and others convalescent; all came from the United States, Italy and Spain.

The repertoire was sequenced with immunoSEQ multiplex PCR; TCRdb's copy has only in-frame clones and lacks some. Of roughly 330,000 clones in the sample, roughly 85% were seen once. Germline CDR1 and CDR2: SGHRS and YFSETQ. CDR3 size: 14 residues. V was clipped by 4 bases and J by 4 bases; unmatched bases: 6. The sequencing sample was made of PBMCs or T cells enriched from blood (not recorded which). The chain carries TRBV5-1 and TRBJ1-1; 8 bases agree with TRBD1. This TCR was recovered from a woman aged 25-40 years who had recovered from COVID-19. This CDR3 reads CASSGQGGITEAFF. DNA for the CDR3: TGCGCCAGCAGCGGACAGGGTGGCATCACTGAAGCTTTCTTT. Combining the CDR3 with reference TRBV5-1 and TRBJ1-1 gives the whole variable domain KAGVTQTPRYLIKTRGQQVTLSCSPISGHRSVSWYQQTPGQGLQFLFEYFSETQRNKGNFPGRFSGRQFSNSRSEMNVSTLELGDSALYLCASSGQGGITEAFFGQGTRLTVV.